This TCR beta chain came from a study of blood T cell repertoires in COVID-19. Study-level background: Collection of acute and convalescent COVID-19 samples took place in the United States, Italy and Spain.

As handled by the study authors: Cell counts per sample came from amplifying reference gene primers. TCRdb's copy holds only in-frame clones and misses some; the assay was immunoSEQ multiplex PCR. V, J and clone size derive from that table, while D and trimming were established from the DNA sequence. The sample yields about 47,000 clones, approximately 80% seen once. Germline-derived CDR1 and CDR2 are GTSNPN and SVGIG (reference sequence). The V gene end was trimmed by 6 bases and the J gene end by 3 bases; junction bases not matched to a gene: 5. CDR3 length: 13 amino acids. The sample consisted of peripheral blood. The chain employs TRBV30 and TRBJ2-7, with 10 bases fitting TRBD1. This TCR was sampled from a man in his 70s with active COVID-19. CDR3 sequence reads: CACRGTGDYEQYF. The DNA for the CDR3 is TGTGCCTGTCGAGGGACAGGGGACTACGAGCAGTACTTC.